The 3 T cell receptor beta chains below all came from one sample that was sequenced in a study of blood T cell repertoires in COVID-19. Sequenced by immunoSEQ multiplex PCR; TCRdb stores in-frame clones only, minus some. Of about 260,000 clones in the sample, approximately 90% were seen once. Source material: peripheral blood. The receptors originated from a woman in her forties or fifties who had recovered from COVID-19.

This rearrangement joins TRBV6-5 to TRBJ1-1; possible D gene TRBD1, 6 bases. The CDR3 has 13 residues. Germline V gene data show CDR1 as MNHEY and CDR2 as SVGAGI. Trimming stripped 4 bases from V and 5 bases from J, with 11 bases between. The CDR3 here is CASSSTGLTEAFF. CDR3 nucleotide sequence: TGTGCCAGCAGTTCAACAGGGCTTACTGAAGCTTTCTTT.

This chain joins TRBV28 and TRBJ2-2; D is undetermined. V dropped 6 bases and J dropped 12 bases, with 14 bases sitting between them. CDR3 length: 12 residues. Germline values: CDR1 MDHEN, CDR2 SYDVKM. Here the CDR3 reads CASSSSTVKLFF. The CDR3, as DNA: TGTGCCAGCAGCTCCTCTACCGTCAAGCTGTTTTTT.

The chain employs TRBV5-1 and TRBJ2-3, with D possibly matching TRBD2 (5 bases). The CDR3 has 19 residues. V was trimmed by 4 bases and J by 0 bases, leaving 24 bases between them. Looked up from germline, CDR1 is SGHRS and CDR2 is YFSETQ. CDR3 nucleotides: TGCGCCAGCAGCCCTGGGAGAGGGCCCCTGCTAGGTAGCACAGATACGCAGTATTTT. This sequence encodes CASSPGRGPLLGSTDTQYF.